Below, 4 T cell receptor beta chains from the same sample are listed, as sequenced in a study of T cells in narcolepsy. Repertoires were generated with immunoSEQ multiplex PCR, while TCRdb's copy carries only in-frame clones and drops some. The data contain around 18,000 clones, approximately 77% of them singletons. The sequenced sample was CD45RA- memory CD8+ T cells from PBMCs. The receptor source for this set is a human donor with narcolepsy.

This chain connects TRBV6-6 to TRBJ2-5; 7 bases match TRBD2. This CDR3 is 15 amino acids long. V was clipped by 4 bases and J by 4 bases; unmatched bases: 9. Germline CDR1 is MNHNY and CDR2 is SVGAGI (reference sequence). The CDR3 loop reads CASSWERGEIETQYF. For the CDR3, the DNA is TGTGCCAGCAGTTGGGAACGGGGGGAGATAGAGACCCAGTACTTC.

This clone was counted a few times. This rearrangement joins TRBV5-1 to TRBJ2-5, with D perhaps being TRBD1 or TRBD2 (6 bases each). Germline V gives CDR1 SGHRS, CDR2 YFSETQ. The CDR3 has 13 amino acids. V was clipped by 1 base and J by 5 bases, with 9 bases between them. The CDR3 spells CASSLRGGETQYF. The CDR3 bases are TGCGCCAGCAGCTTGCGAGGGGGGGAGACCCAGTACTTC.

The DNA of the CDR3 is TGTGCCACCAGCAGAGATTCCGGGGGGGAAACCGGGGAGCTGTTTTTT. Translated: CATSRDSGGETGELFF. The chain joins TRBV15 to TRBJ2-2; 8 bases fit TRBD2. Germline V gene data show CDR1 as LNHNV and CDR2 as YYDKDF (reference sequence). The CDR3 spans 16 residues. The ends lost 0 bases at V and 5 bases at J; junction bases unmatched: 5.

The chain couples TRBV19 to TRBJ2-1; 8 bases fit TRBD1. The junction had 9 bases not matched to a gene; V was cut back by 9 bases and J by 5 bases. The CDR3 is 14 residues long. Germline CDR1 is LNHDA and CDR2 is SQIVND (reference sequence). CDR3 region: CASDDRGSNNEQFF. The CDR3 bases are TGTGCCAGCGACGACAGGGGCAGCAACAATGAGCAGTTCTTC.